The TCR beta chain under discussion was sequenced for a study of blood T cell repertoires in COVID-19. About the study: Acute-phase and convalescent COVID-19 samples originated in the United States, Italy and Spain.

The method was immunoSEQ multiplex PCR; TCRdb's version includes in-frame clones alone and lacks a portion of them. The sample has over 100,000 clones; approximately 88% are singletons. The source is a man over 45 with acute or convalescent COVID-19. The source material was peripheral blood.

The CDR3 region is CATSSGQGNKKLFF. CDR3 sequence (DNA): TGTGCCACCAGCAGCGGACAGGGGAATAAAAAACTGTTTTTT. The J gene is TRBJ1-4, the V gene TRBV15, with 9 bases matching TRBD1. The germline gives CDR1 LNHNV, CDR2 YYDKDF (reference sequence). This CDR3 comprises 14 residues. V shed 3 bases, J shed 9 bases, and the junction held 5 bases outside the gene matches.